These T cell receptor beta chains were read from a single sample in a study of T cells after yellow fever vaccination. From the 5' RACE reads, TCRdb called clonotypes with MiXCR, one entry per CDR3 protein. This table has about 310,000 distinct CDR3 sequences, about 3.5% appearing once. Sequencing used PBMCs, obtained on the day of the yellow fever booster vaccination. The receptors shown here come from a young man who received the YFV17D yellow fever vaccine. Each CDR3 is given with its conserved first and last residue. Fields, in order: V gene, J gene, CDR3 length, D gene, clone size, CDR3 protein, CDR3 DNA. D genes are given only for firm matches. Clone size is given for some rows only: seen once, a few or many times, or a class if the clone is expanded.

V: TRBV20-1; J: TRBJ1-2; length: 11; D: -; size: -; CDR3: CSAPTLSGYTF; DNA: TGCAGTGCCCCTACTTTGTCCGGCTACACCTTC
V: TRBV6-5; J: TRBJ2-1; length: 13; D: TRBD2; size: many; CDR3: CASGGGSYNEQFF; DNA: TGTGCTTCTGGCGGGGGCTCCTACAATGAGCAGTTCTTC
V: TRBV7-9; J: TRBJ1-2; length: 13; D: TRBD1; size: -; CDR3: CASSNRGIVGYTF; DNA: TGTGCCAGCAGCAACAGGGGAATTGTAGGCTACACCTTC
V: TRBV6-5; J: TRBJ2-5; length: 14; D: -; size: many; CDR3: CASSYSNHGETQYF; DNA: TGTGCCAGCAGTTACTCGAATCACGGCGAGACCCAGTACTTC
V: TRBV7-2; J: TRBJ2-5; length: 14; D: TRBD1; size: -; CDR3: CASRLRDSQETQYF; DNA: TGTGCCAGCAGGCTCCGGGACAGTCAAGAGACCCAGTACTTC
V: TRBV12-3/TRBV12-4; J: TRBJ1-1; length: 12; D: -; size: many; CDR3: CASSSRNTEAFF; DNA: TGTGCCAGCAGTTCTAGGAACACTGAAGCTTTCTTT
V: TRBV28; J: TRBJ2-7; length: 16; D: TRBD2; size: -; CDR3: CASSSRVAGAFYEQYF; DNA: TGTGCCAGCAGTTCCAGGGTAGCGGGGGCCTTCTACGAGCAGTACTTC
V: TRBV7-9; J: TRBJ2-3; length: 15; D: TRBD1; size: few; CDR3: CASSFTTGTTDKQYF; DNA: TGTGCCAGCAGCTTCACGACAGGGACAACAGATAAGCAGTATTTT
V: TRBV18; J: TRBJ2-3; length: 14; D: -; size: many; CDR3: CASSPSGGPREQYF; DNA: TGTGCCAGCTCACCATCCGGGGGCCCCCGGGAGCAGTATTTT
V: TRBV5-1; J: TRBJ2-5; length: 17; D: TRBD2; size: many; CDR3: CASSLAPSGSTRGTQYF; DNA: TGCGCCAGCAGCTTGGCCCCTAGCGGGAGTACTAGGGGGACCCAGTACTTC
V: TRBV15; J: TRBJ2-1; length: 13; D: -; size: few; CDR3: CATSRGLYNEQFF; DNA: TGTGCCACCAGCAGGGGTTTATACAATGAGCAGTTCTTC
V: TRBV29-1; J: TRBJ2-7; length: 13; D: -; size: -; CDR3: CSVVQPDSYEQYF; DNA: TGCAGCGTTGTACAGCCTGACTCCTACGAGCAGTACTTC
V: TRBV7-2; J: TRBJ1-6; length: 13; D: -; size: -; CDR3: CASSPTRESPLHF; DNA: TGTGCCAGCAGCCCAACCAGGGAGTCACCCCTCCACTTT
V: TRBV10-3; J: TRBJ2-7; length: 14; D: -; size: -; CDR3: CAISESSATYEQYF; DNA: TGTGCCATCAGTGAGTCGTCGGCTACCTACGAGCAGTACTTC
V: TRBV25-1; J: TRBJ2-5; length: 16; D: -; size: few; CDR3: CASSEYRGVVGETQYF; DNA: TGTGCCAGCAGTGAATATCGGGGCGTTGTAGGGGAGACCCAGTACTTC
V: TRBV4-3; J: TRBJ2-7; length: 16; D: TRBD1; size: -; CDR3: CASSHTPLDRVYEQYF; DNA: TGCGCCAGCAGCCATACACCATTGGACAGGGTGTACGAGCAGTACTTC
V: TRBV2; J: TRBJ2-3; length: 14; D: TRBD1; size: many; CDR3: CASRQTGFADTQYF; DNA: TGTGCCAGCCGTCAGACAGGGTTCGCAGATACGCAGTATTTT
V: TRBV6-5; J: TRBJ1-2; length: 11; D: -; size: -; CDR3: CASSSPGGYTF; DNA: TGTGCCAGCAGTAGCCCGGGGGGCTACACCTTC
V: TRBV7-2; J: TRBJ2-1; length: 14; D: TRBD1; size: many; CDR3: CASSPGTGWNEQFF; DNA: TGTGCCAGCAGCCCCGGGACAGGGTGGAATGAGCAGTTCTTC
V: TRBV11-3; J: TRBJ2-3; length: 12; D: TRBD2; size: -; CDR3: CASSSTSKAQYF; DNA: TGTGCCAGCAGCTCGACTAGCAAGGCGCAGTATTTT
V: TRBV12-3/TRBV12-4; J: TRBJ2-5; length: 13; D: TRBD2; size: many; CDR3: CASRGDYQETQYF; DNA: TGTGCCAGCAGGGGGGACTATCAAGAGACCCAGTACTTC
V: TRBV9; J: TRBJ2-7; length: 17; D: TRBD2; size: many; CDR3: CASSVAGTSGAMYEQYF; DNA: TGTGCCAGCAGCGTAGCCGGGACTAGCGGTGCGATGTACGAGCAGTACTTC
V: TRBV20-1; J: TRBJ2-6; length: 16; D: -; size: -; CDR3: CSATPLGHSGANVLTF; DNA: TGCAGTGCTACCCCTTTAGGGCACTCTGGGGCCAACGTCCTGACTTTC
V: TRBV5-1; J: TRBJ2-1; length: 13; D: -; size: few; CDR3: CASSLTASFEQFF; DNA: TGCGCCAGCAGCTTGACAGCCTCCTTTGAGCAGTTCTTC
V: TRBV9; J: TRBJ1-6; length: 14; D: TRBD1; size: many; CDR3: CASSDGQGYSPLHF; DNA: TGTGCCAGCAGCGACGGACAGGGGTATTCACCCCTCCACTTT
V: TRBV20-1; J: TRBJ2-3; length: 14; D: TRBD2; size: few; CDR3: CSAHLAGVGDTQYF; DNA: TGCAGTGCGCACCTAGCGGGGGTGGGAGATACGCAGTATTTT
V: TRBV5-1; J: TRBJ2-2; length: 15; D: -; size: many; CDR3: CASSLRETNTGELFF; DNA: TGCGCCAGCAGCTTGAGGGAAACGAACACCGGGGAGCTGTTTTTT
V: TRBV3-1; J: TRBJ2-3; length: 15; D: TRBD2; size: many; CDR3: CASSLRLAATDTQYF; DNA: TGTGCCAGCAGCCTCCGTCTAGCGGCCACAGATACGCAGTATTTT